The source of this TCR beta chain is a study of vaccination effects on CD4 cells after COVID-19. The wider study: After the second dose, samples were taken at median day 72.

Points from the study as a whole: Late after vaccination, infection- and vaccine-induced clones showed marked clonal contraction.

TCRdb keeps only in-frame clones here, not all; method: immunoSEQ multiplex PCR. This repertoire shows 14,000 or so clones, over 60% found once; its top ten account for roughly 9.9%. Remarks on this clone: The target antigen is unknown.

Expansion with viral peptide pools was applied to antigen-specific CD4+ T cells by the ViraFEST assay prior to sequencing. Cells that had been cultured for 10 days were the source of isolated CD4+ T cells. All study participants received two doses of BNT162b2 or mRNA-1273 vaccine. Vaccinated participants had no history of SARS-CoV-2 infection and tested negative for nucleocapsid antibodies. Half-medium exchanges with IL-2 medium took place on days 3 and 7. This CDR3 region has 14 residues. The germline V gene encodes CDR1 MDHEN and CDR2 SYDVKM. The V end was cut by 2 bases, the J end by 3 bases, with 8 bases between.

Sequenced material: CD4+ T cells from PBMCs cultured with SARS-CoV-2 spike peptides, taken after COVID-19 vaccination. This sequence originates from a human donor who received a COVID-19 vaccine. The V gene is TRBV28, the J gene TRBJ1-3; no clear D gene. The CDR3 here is CASSLGPYGNTIYF. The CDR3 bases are TGTGCCAGCAGTTTAGGGCCTTATGGAAACACCATATATTTT.